Listed below are T cell receptor beta chains from one sample, sequenced in a study of shared clonotypes between healthy human individuals. Sequencing was performed with immunoSEQ multiplex PCR; in TCRdb, only in-frame clones are kept and a portion is missing. The table shows 950,000 to 1,100,000 clones, with around 75% occurring only once. Sequencing was done on a sample of memory CD4+ T cells sorted from blood. The receptors shown here come from a man younger than 30 in good health. CDR3s include the opening cysteine and the closing phenylalanine or tryptophan. A D gene is named only where the DNA matches it firmly. Size values are once, few and many counts, or a class for expanded clones, and some rows have none.

j_call	d_call	v_call	clone_size	cdr3_aa	cdr3_nt
TRBJ2-3	TRBD1	TRBV5-4	few	CASSSGTGGRADTQYF	TGTGCCAGCAGCTCGGGGACAGGGGGCAGGGCAGATACGCAGTATTTT
TRBJ1-1	TRBD1	TRBV9	.	CASSERTGYTTEAFF	TGTGCCAGCAGCGAGAGGACAGGGTACACCACTGAAGCTTTCTTT
TRBJ1-5	TRBD1	TRBV19	many	CASSSGTGGLSQHF	TGTGCCAGTAGTTCCGGGACAGGGGGCTTGTCCCAGCATTTT
TRBJ2-5	.	TRBV6-5	.	CASRTAGVGETQYF	TGTGCCAGCCGAACGGCAGGGGTGGGAGAGACCCAGTACTTC
TRBJ2-2	.	TRBV6-6	.	CASSPGQNTGELFF	TGTGCCAGCAGTCCCGGACAGAACACCGGGGAGCTGTTTTTT
TRBJ1-2	.	TRBV6-5	few	CASSYSASGAGYTF	TGTGCCAGCAGTTACTCGGCCTCAGGGGCTGGCTACACCTTC
TRBJ2-2	.	TRBV5-1	.	CASSFGAGTGELFF	.
TRBJ1-3	.	TRBV11-2	.	CASSRRGGKGPGNTIYF	TGTGCCAGCAGCCGACGGGGCGGGAAAGGGCCTGGAAACACCATATATTTT
TRBJ2-7	.	TRBV14	many	CASSQGGGVYEQYF	TGTGCCAGCAGCCAAGGTGGAGGGGTCTACGAGCAGTACTTC
TRBJ1-6	.	TRBV4-3	few	CASSQDQGLNSPLHF	TGCGCCAGCAGCCAAGATCAGGGGTTGAATTCACCCCTCCACTTT
TRBJ2-7	.	TRBV7-6	.	CASSLVRGDEQYF	TGTGCCAGCAGCTTAGTCCGCGGGGACGAGCAGTACTTC
TRBJ2-7	TRBD2	TRBV13	.	CASSRSGTAYEQYF	TGTGCCAGCAGCCGTAGCGGGACGGCCTACGAGCAGTACTTC
TRBJ2-1	.	TRBV6-5	.	CASSNTGNPYNEQFF	TGTGCCAGCAGTAATACAGGGAACCCCTACAATGAGCAGTTCTTC
TRBJ2-7	.	TRBV6-6	.	CASRKPGADSYEQYF	TGTGCCAGCAGGAAACCAGGGGCCGATTCCTACGAGCAGTACTTC
TRBJ1-1	TRBD1	TRBV12-5	.	CASRDRGLSAEAFF	TGTGCTAGCCGGGACAGGGGATTATCGGCTGAAGCTTTCTTT
TRBJ2-2	.	TRBV2	few	CASSESTRRTGELFF	TGTGCCAGCAGTGAGTCGACTAGACGCACCGGGGAGCTGTTTTTT
TRBJ2-7	.	TRBV5-4	.	CASSSPTRHRDEQYF	TGTGCCAGCAGCTCACCAACTAGGCACAGGGACGAGCAGTACTTC